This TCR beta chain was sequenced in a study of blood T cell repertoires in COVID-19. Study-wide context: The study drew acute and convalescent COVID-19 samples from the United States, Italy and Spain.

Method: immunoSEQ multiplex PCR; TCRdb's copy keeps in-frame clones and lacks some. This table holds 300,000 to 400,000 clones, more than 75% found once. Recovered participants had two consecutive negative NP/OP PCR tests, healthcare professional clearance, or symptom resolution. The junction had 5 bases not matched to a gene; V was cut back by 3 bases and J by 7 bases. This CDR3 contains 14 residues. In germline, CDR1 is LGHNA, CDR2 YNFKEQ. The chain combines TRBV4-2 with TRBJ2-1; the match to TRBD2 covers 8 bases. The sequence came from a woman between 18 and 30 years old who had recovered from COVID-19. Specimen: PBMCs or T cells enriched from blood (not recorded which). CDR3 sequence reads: CASSQPGLGNEQFF. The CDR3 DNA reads TGTGCCAGCAGCCAGCCGGGACTAGGGAATGAGCAGTTCTTC.